What follows is one TCR beta chain and its context. Antigen specificity is unknown. This entry belongs to a study of cytomegalovirus exposure and HLA in healthy donors. Study in general: Prior work identified under 130 million unique TCR beta sequences in about 179 million T cells. Genotyping of about 400 donors showed that 70% to 90% belonged to the Caucasian-associated ancestry cluster.

Findings and limits, study-wide: Researchers reported in a later analysis that a missense DCLRE1C variant was tied to TCR beta V- and J-gene trimming. Most of the TCR beta V segments (in an earlier analysis) were productive either about 87% or about 30% of the time.

Deletions cut 8 bases from V and 4 bases from J, with 11 bases between. This CDR3 has 11 amino acids. Germline CDR1 GTSNPN, CDR2 SVGIG (reference sequence). A multiplex PCR was run with 60 Vbeta primers and 13 Jbeta primers. The table came from immunoSEQ multiplex PCR; TCRdb's copy has only in-frame clones and leaves some out. Of roughly 200,000 clones in the sample, about 84% were seen once. The J gene is TRBJ1-2, the V gene TRBV30; tentative D call: TRBD1 (5 bases). Specimen: PBMCs. The receptor comes from a woman younger than 45 in good health and CMV-seropositive. CDR3 residues: CARSTAYGYTF. For the CDR3, the DNA is TGTGCCAGATCGACAGCCTATGGCTACACCTTC. Using reference TRBV30 and TRBJ1-2 for the parts outside the CDR3, the full variable domain is SQTIHQWPATLVQPVGSPLSLECTVEGTSNPNLYWYRQAAGRGLQLLFYSVGIGQISSEVPQNLSASRPQDRQFILSSKKLLLSDSGFYLCARSTAYGYTFGSGTRLTVV.